This TCR beta chain originates from a study of long-term antiretroviral therapy in people with HIV. V was trimmed by 1 base and J by 5 bases, leaving 5 bases between them. Germline loops: CDR1 MNHNS, CDR2 SASEGT. The CDR3 loop spans 13 amino acids. Donors each had at least one pre-ART PBMC sample and at least two post-ART ones. The libraries were made with immunoSEQ v3.0 at survey level. TCRdb's table, derived via immunoSEQ multiplex PCR, lists solely in-frame clones and lacks some. The sample includes about 10,000 clones, around four fifths of them seen just once. Broader study findings: Although diversity increased after ART, it remained lower than in transplant donor controls. Versus controls, repertoires in people with HIV had narrower CDR3 length ranges. Dominant in the repertoire at all time points were clones expanded before ART.

As to this clone: Its antigen is unknown.

Sequencing used unsorted PBMCs, obtained 0.7 years after starting antiretroviral therapy. The chain recombines TRBV6-1 with TRBJ2-2; D remains unclear. The origin of this receptor is a man in his forties or fifties with HIV. The CDR3 DNA follows: TGTGCCAGCAGTGAAGTAGAAACCGGGGAGCTGTTTTTT. It specifies CASSEVETGELFF.